This T cell receptor beta chain was sequenced during a study of blood T cells in healthy people across ages. For the second PCR, which ran for about 6 to 11 cycles, a sample-barcoded 5' primer and a J-beta primer mix were used. Each CDR3 protein is one row after TCRdb ran MiXCR on the 5' RACE reads. The data hold roughly 930,000 distinct CDR3 sequences, with 40% to 60% observed a single time. Germline V gene sequence: CDR1 LGHNA, CDR2 YNFKEQ. V was cut by 1 base and J by 6 bases, with 17 bases left in between. There are 16 residues in the CDR3. The TCR comes from a man aged 25 to 40 in good health. This chain connects TRBV4-2 to TRBJ2-3; TRBD2 is a possible D gene (5 bases). Sequencing used blood. CDR3 region: CASSQGRASGSDTQYF. In DNA form, the CDR3 reads TGTGCCAGCAGCCAAGGCCGGGCTAGTGGGAGTGATACGCAGTATTTT.